This entry lists 13 T cell receptor beta chains sequenced from one sample in a study of blood T cell repertoires in COVID-19. Data came from immunoSEQ multiplex PCR; TCRdb stores just in-frame clones and leaves some out. The sample includes 150,000 to 200,000 clones, about 90% of them seen just once. The sample consisted of peripheral blood. The source is a man aged 25 to 40 with COVID-19, enrolled during active disease.

V usage is TRBV3-1 (or the pseudogene TRBV3-2) and J usage is TRBJ1-2; D perhaps matches TRBD1 (6 bases). The germline CDR1 and CDR2 sequences are LGHDT and YNNKEL (reference sequence). With 3 bases removed from V and 4 bases from J, the gap between germline ends came to 15 bases. This CDR3 is built from 15 residues. The CDR3 sequence: CASSHGQSVLYGYTF. The CDR3, as DNA: TGTGCCAGCAGCCACGGACAGTCTGTGCTCTATGGCTACACCTTC.

For this clone: Different DNA sequences within this sample yield the same CDR3. The V and J genes are TRBV9 and TRBJ2-1; TRBD2 agrees at 7 bases. CDR3 length: 15 residues. In germline, CDR1 is SGDLS, CDR2 YYNGEE. J was trimmed by 1 base and V by 0 bases; bases with no gene match: 1. The CDR3 region has the DNA TGTGCCAGCAGCGTAGCGGGGGGTTCCTACAATGAGCAGTTCTTC. As protein: CASSVAGGSYNEQFF.

The count of this clone is one. V usage is TRBV7-9 and J usage is TRBJ2-3; the match to TRBD2 covers 9 bases. The CDR3 consists of 18 residues. V gave up 5 bases and J gave up 0 bases; unmatched junction bases: 12. CDR1 SEHNR and CDR2 FQNEAQ come from the germline V gene (reference sequence). Written as DNA, the CDR3 is TGTGCCAGCAGCCTAGGCTTGGCGGGAGGGGCGAGCACAGATACGCAGTATTTT. Its translation is CASSLGLAGGASTDTQYF.

The V and J genes are TRBV14 and TRBJ2-7, with 8 bases fitting TRBD2. Germline trimming cut 4 bases from V and 3 bases from J; bases unmatched to any gene: 8. Germline V gene data show CDR1 as SGHDN and CDR2 as FVKESK. This CDR3 has 15 amino acids. The DNA for the CDR3 is TGTGCCAGCAGCCCAGTGCGGGGGGAAGGCTACGAGCAGTACTTC. Translating gives CASSPVRGEGYEQYF.

The CDR3 spells CASSIPGYNSPLHF. The DNA for the CDR3 is TGTGCCAGTAGTATACCGGGTTATAATTCACCCCTCCACTTT. This rearrangement joins TRBV19 to TRBJ1-6; no clear D. This CDR3 spans 14 amino acids. Germline CDR1 and CDR2: LNHDA and SQIVND (reference sequence). Trimming removed 2 bases at V and 4 bases at J, with 6 bases between.

The chain carries TRBV10-3 and TRBJ1-1; TRBD1 aligns across 7 bases. Germline trimming cut 5 bases from V and 8 bases from J; bases unmatched to any gene: 2. Germline assignment: CDR1 ENHRY and CDR2 SYGVKD. This CDR3 spans 11 amino acids. The DNA for the CDR3 is TGTGCCATCAGTCGACAGGGAGAAGCTTTCTTT. Amino acid sequence: CAISRQGEAFF.

The rearrangement joins TRBV27 to TRBJ2-7, with 8 positions matching TRBD1. The CDR3 runs 15 residues. Germline-derived CDR1 and CDR2 are MNHEY and SMNVEV (reference sequence). The J segment lost 5 bases and the V segment lost 2 bases, leaving 8 bases of the junction unmatched. CDR3 DNA: TGTGCCAGCAGTTTACAGGGGGCTTTAAGGAACGAGCAGTACTTC. This gives the protein CASSLQGALRNEQYF.

V usage is TRBV7-2 and J usage is TRBJ2-7, with TRBD1 matching over 11 bases. Losses at the gene ends were 10 bases for V and 2 bases for J; bases not matched to a gene: 7. The length of the CDR3 is 14 residues. CDR1 is SGHTA, CDR2 FQGNSA, per germline. The CDR3 loop is CATTGQGGPYEQYF. In DNA form, the CDR3 reads TGTGCCACTACGGGACAGGGGGGTCCCTACGAGCAGTACTTC.

The chain uses TRBV19 and TRBJ2-3, with 12 positions matching TRBD1. V shed 9 bases and J 2 bases; nucleotides not matched to a gene: 6. The CDR3 consists of 15 residues. In germline, CDR1 is LNHDA, CDR2 SQIVND (reference sequence). In DNA, the CDR3 is TGTGCCAGCCGGGACAGGGGGCGGAACACAGATACGCAGTATTTT. Its translation: CASRDRGRNTDTQYF.

This chain connects TRBV25-1 to TRBJ2-3; 9 bases are a match to TRBD1. The CDR3 contains 15 residues. V was clipped by 6 bases and J by 5 bases; unmatched bases: 9. Germline V CDR1 and CDR2: MGHDK, SYGVNS. The CDR3 DNA is TGTGCCAGCAGGGGACCACAGGGGGCCGTAGATACGCAGTATTTT. Translating it yields CASRGPQGAVDTQYF.

The J gene is TRBJ1-2, the V gene TRBV5-4; D perhaps matches TRBD1 (5 bases). Looked up from germline, CDR1 is SGHNT and CDR2 is YYREEE (reference sequence). V was shortened by 3 bases and J by 4 bases, with 16 bases between the two germline ends. The CDR3 runs to 15 residues. For the CDR3, the DNA is TGTGCCAGCAGCTCGACGGGGGGGAAACTCTATGGCTACACCTTC. Protein product: CASSSTGGKLYGYTF.

The V gene is TRBV30, the J gene TRBJ2-1, with 10 nucleotides matching TRBD1. V dropped 5 bases and J dropped 7; count of bases not matched to a gene: 11. There are 15 residues in the CDR3. Germline V gives CDR1 GTSNPN, CDR2 SVGIG (reference sequence). The CDR3 nucleotides are TGTGCCTGGGGAGGACAGGGGGGAGGCCTAAATGAGCAGTTCTTC. Its protein product is CAWGGQGGGLNEQFF.

The rearrangement uses TRBV12-3 or TRBV12-4 and TRBJ1-2; a possible D gene is TRBD1 (6 bases). V was shortened by 5 bases and J by 7 bases, with 11 bases between the two germline ends. CDR3 length: 12 residues. The CDR3 region has the DNA TGTGCCAGCAGTCTACTACAGGGTGGCTACACCTTC. This gives the protein CASSLLQGGYTF.